Following are 10 T cell receptor beta chains from one sample sequenced in a study of shared clonotypes between healthy human individuals. Repertoires were generated with immunoSEQ multiplex PCR, while TCRdb's copy carries only in-frame clones and drops some. The data hold over 2 million clones, with 85% to 95% observed a single time. The sample taken for sequencing was naive CD4+ T cells sorted from blood. Subset reported: CD45RA+ positively selected. These receptors originate from a man aged 18 to 35 in good health.

Concerning this clone: The sample holds other DNA sequences that translate to the same CDR3. CDR3 sequence (DNA): TGTGCCAGCAGCTTGGGGGGGTTCAGCTCCTACGAGCAGTACTTC. Its translation is CASSLGGFSSYEQYF. The chain couples TRBV5-6 to TRBJ2-7; perhaps D is TRBD1 or TRBD2 (5 bases each). There are 15 residues in the CDR3. In germline, CDR1 is SGHDT, CDR2 YYEEEE. With 0 bases removed from V and 0 bases from J, the gap between germline ends came to 10 bases.

The chain is built from TRBV5-1 and TRBJ1-2, with 8 bases fitting TRBD1. The trim removed 4 bases at V and 6 bases at J, leaving 8 bases unmatched. This CDR3 is built from 14 residues. Germline V gives CDR1 SGHRS, CDR2 YFSETQ. The chain's CDR3 is CASSTGQGGDGYTF. CDR3 DNA sequence: TGCGCCAGCAGCACCGGACAGGGAGGGGATGGCTACACCTTC.

The V gene is TRBV9, the J gene TRBJ1-1; the D is unclear. With 0 bases removed from V and 1 base from J, the gap between germline ends came to 7 bases. Germline V lookup: CDR1 SGDLS, CDR2 YYNGEE. The CDR3 covers 14 residues. This CDR3 is CASSVVRENTEAFF. Here the CDR3 DNA reads TGTGCCAGCAGCGTAGTGAGGGAGAACACTGAAGCTTTCTTT.

This chain links TRBV5-4 with TRBJ2-7; 8 nucleotides agree with TRBD2. V lost 0 bases, J lost 4 bases, and 6 bases stayed unmatched. Germline values: CDR1 SGHNT, CDR2 YYREEE (reference sequence). The CDR3 sequence is 15 residues long. The CDR3 loop is CASSLGGLVDYEQYF. The CDR3 DNA reads TGTGCCAGCAGCTTGGGGGGACTAGTGGATTACGAGCAGTACTTC.

CDR3 protein: CASSQSLGYTF. CDR3 coding DNA: TGTGCCAGCAGCCAGTCCCTGGGCTACACCTTC. The V and J genes are TRBV14 and TRBJ1-2; D unclear. The CDR3 covers 11 residues. Looked up from germline, CDR1 is SGHDN and CDR2 is FVKESK. V was pared by 3 bases and J by 8 bases, with 7 bases between.

Only a few counts were recorded for this clone. The same CDR3 is also encoded by other DNA sequences in this sample. The chain uses TRBV11-2 and TRBJ2-7, with D hard to call. Germline V CDR1 and CDR2: SGHAT, FQNNGV. The CDR3 is 13 residues long. V was cut by 1 base and J by 0 bases, with 4 bases left in between. The CDR3 coding sequence is TGTGCCAGCAGCTTAGGCAGCTCCTACGAGCAGTACTTC. Its translation: CASSLGSSYEQYF.

V and J are TRBV30 and TRBJ2-6; D unclear. Germline V gene sequence: CDR1 GTSNPN, CDR2 SVGIG (reference sequence). This CDR3 region has 14 residues. Deletions cut 4 bases from V and 1 base from J, with 8 bases between. CDR3 in DNA: TGTGCCTGGACCCGGCTGTCTGGGGCCAACGTCCTGACTTTC. It translates to CAWTRLSGANVLTF.

V gene TRBV28 combines with J gene TRBJ2-2; possible D gene TRBD1, 6 bases. This CDR3 region has 14 residues. The ends were cut back, 6 bases at V and 9 bases at J, with 17 bases in the middle. Germline CDR1 and CDR2: MDHEN and SYDVKM. In nucleotides, the CDR3 is TGTGCCAGCAGCCGACAGGAATCTGGCCGGGAGCTGTTTTTT. Its translation is CASSRQESGRELFF.

The rearrangement uses TRBV5-6 and TRBJ2-7, with D perhaps matching TRBD1 (5 bases). V was trimmed by 4 bases and J by 0 bases, leaving 14 bases between them. Germline V gives CDR1 SGHDT, CDR2 YYEEEE. The CDR3 has 15 amino acids. CDR3 sequence reads: CASSEAGLTSYEQYF. The CDR3 nucleotides are TGTGCCAGCAGCGAGGCAGGGCTAACCTCCTACGAGCAGTACTTC.

This chain links TRBV9 with TRBJ2-2, with TRBD1 identical over 8 bases. Germline CDR1 reads SGDLS; CDR2 reads YYNGEE. With V trimmed by 4 bases and J by 0 bases, 5 bases remained unmatched. The CDR3 consists of 16 residues. The CDR3 sequence is CASSMQGAPNTGELFF. For the CDR3, the DNA is TGTGCCAGCAGCATGCAGGGGGCCCCGAACACCGGGGAGCTGTTTTTT.